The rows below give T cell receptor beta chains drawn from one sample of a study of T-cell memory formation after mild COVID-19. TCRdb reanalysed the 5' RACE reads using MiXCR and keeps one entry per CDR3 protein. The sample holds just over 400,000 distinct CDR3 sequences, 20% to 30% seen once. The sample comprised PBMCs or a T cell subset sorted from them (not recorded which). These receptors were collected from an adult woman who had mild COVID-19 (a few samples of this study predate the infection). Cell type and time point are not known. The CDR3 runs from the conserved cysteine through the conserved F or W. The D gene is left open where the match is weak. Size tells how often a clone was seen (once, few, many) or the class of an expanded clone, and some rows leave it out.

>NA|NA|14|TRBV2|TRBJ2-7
CASSGDRGPHEQYF
TGTGCCAGCAGTGGCGACCGTGGGCCACACGAGCAGTACTTC
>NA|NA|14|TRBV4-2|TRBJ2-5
CASSQDGREETQYF
TGTGCCAGCAGCCAAGATGGGCGAGAGGAGACCCAGTACTTC
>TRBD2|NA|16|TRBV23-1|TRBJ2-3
CASSQGTGGGTDTQYF
TGCGCCAGCAGTCAAGGAACGGGAGGAGGGACAGATACGCAGTATTTT
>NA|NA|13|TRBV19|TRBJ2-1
CASSLTRYNEQFF
TGTGCCAGTAGTCTCACCCGGTACAATGAGCAGTTCTTC
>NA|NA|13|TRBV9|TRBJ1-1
CASSVMEDTEAFF
TGTGCCAGCAGCGTGATGGAGGACACTGAAGCTTTCTTT
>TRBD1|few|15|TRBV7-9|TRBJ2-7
CASSTRDRDTYEQYF
TGTGCCAGCAGCACCAGGGACAGGGACACCTACGAGCAGTACTTC
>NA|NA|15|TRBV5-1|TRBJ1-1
CASSLVSSSNTEAFF
TGCGCCAGCAGCTTGGTTTCATCGTCTAACACTGAAGCTTTCTTT
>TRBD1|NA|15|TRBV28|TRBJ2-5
CASSQDRGRGETQYF
TGTGCCAGCAGTCAGGACAGGGGGAGGGGAGAGACCCAGTACTTC
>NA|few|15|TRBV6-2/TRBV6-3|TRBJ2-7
CASSYSRVFGYEQYF
TGTGCCAGCAGTTACTCCAGGGTTTTCGGCTACGAGCAGTACTTC
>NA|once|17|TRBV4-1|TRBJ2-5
CASSQDWRGTLQETQYF
TGCGCCAGCAGCCAAGATTGGCGGGGCACCCTTCAAGAGACCCAGTACTTC
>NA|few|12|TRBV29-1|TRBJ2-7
CSVEELADERYF
TGCAGCGTTGAAGAACTGGCAGACGAGCGATACTTC
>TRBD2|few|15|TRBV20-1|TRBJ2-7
CSARGLGLQNYEQYF
TGCAGTGCTAGAGGCCTGGGACTACAGAACTACGAGCAGTACTTC
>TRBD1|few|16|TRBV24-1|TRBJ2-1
CATSGLPGQGHNEQFF
TGTGCCACCAGTGGGCTTCCGGGACAGGGTCACAATGAGCAGTTCTTC
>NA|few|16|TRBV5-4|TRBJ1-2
CASSFLTLTGSYGYTF
TGTGCCAGCAGCTTTCTGACCCTTACGGGGTCCTATGGCTACACCTTC
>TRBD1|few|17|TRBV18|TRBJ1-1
CASSPLRDRGLHTEAFF
TGTGCCAGCTCACCCCTCCGAGACAGGGGACTCCACACTGAAGCTTTCTTT
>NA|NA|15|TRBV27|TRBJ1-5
CASSSKGSGNQPQHF
TGTGCCAGCAGTAGCAAGGGAAGTGGTAATCAGCCCCAGCATTTT
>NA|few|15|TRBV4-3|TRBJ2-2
CASSQQGSGTGELFF
TGCGCCAGCAGCCAGCAGGGTTCAGGTACCGGGGAGCTGTTTTTT
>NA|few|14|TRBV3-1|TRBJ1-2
CASSLQPINYGYTF
TGTGCCAGCAGCCTCCAACCGATTAACTATGGCTACACCTTC
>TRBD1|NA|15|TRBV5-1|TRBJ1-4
CASSWGTGRNEKLFF
TGCGCCAGCAGCTGGGGGACAGGGCGGAATGAAAAACTGTTTTTT
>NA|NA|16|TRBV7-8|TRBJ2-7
CASSQGQLARIYEQYF
TGTGCCAGCAGCCAGGGCCAGCTAGCGAGGATCTACGAGCAGTACTTC
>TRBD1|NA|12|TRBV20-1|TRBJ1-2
CSASGGQGGYTF
TGCAGTGCTAGTGGGGGACAGGGTGGCTACACCTTC
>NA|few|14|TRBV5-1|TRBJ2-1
CASSPRDNHGRQFF
TGCGCCAGCAGCCCGAGGGATAACCACGGGAGGCAGTTCTTC
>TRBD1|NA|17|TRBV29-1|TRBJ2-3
CSFSSGTGGAGTDTQYF
TGCAGCTTTTCTTCCGGGACAGGGGGCGCGGGCACAGATACGCAGTATTTT
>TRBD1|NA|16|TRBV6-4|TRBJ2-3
CASSERTGGVTDTQYF
TGTGCCAGCAGTGAGCGGACAGGGGGAGTCACAGATACGCAGTATTTT
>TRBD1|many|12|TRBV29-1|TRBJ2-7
CSVGQDSYEQYF
TGCAGCGTCGGACAGGACTCCTACGAGCAGTACTTC
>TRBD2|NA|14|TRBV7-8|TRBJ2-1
CASSLERLAVSQFF
TGTGCCAGCAGCTTAGAGCGACTAGCGGTTAGTCAGTTCTTC
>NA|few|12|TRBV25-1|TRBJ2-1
CASSESSNEQFF
TGTGCCAGCAGTGAATCGTCTAATGAGCAGTTCTTC
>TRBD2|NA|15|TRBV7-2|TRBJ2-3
CASSFQLAEAGTQYF
TGTGCCAGCAGCTTCCAACTAGCGGAGGCGGGTACGCAGTATTTT
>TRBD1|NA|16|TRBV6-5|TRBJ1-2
CASSYEATGLLSGYTF
TGTGCCAGCAGTTACGAGGCGACAGGGTTGCTCTCAGGCTACACCTTC
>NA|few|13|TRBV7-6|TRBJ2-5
CASSLELDWTQYF
TGTGCCAGCAGCTTAGAGTTGGATTGGACCCAGTACTTC
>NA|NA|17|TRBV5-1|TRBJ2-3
CASRGGLLAMGTDTQYF
TGCGCCAGCAGGGGTGGGCTGCTAGCGATGGGGACAGATACGCAGTATTTT
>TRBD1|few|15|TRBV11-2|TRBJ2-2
CASSRGQGLTGELFF
TGTGCCAGCAGCCGCGGACAGGGGCTCACCGGGGAGCTGTTTTTT
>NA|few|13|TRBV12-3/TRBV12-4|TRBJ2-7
CATSGRSSYEQYF
TGTGCCACCTCCGGACGGAGCTCCTACGAGCAGTACTTC
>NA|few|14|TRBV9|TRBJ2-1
CASSPGTRFAEQFF
TGTGCCAGCAGCCCCGGGACTCGCTTCGCTGAGCAGTTCTTC
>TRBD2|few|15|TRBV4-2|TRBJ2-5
CASSQASGGKETQYF
TGTGCCAGCAGCCAAGCTAGCGGGGGGAAGGAGACCCAGTACTTC
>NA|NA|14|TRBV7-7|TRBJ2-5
CASSLRGALETQYF
TGTGCCAGCAGCTTAAGAGGAGCCCTCGAGACCCAGTACTTC
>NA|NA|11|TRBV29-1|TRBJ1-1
CSVVGSGEAFF
TGCAGCGTTGTAGGTTCGGGTGAAGCTTTCTTT
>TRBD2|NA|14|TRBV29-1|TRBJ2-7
CSVGFYGRSHEQYF
TGCAGCGTTGGCTTTTACGGGAGGTCCCACGAGCAGTACTTC
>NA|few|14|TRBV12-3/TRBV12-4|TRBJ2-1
CASSPVGGNNEQFF
TGTGCCAGCAGTCCAGTTGGGGGGAACAATGAGCAGTTCTTC
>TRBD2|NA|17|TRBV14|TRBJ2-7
CASSQPISSGRSYEQYF
TGTGCCAGCAGCCAACCGATTAGCAGCGGGAGAAGCTACGAGCAGTACTTC
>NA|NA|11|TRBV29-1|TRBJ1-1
CSVVKYTEAFF
TGCAGCGTTGTTAAGTACACTGAAGCTTTCTTT
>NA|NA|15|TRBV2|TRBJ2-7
CASSGGPSWSYEQYF
TGTGCCAGCAGTGGAGGTCCCTCCTGGTCCTACGAGCAGTACTTC
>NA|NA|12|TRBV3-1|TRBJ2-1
CASSQTGPEQFF
TGTGCCAGCAGCCAAACAGGTCCTGAGCAGTTCTTC
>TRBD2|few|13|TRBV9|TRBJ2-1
CASGGGTSFEQFF
TGTGCCAGCGGGGGCGGGACTAGCTTTGAGCAGTTCTTC
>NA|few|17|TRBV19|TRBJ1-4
CASSIRGMVATNEKLFF
TGTGCCAGTAGTATCCGGGGCATGGTGGCAACTAATGAAAAACTGTTTTTT
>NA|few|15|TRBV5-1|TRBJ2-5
CASSLGGAREETQYF
TGCGCCAGCAGCTTGGGCGGGGCCCGGGAAGAGACCCAGTACTTC
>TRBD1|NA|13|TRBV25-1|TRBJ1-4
CASGQGWHEKLFF
TGTGCCAGTGGACAGGGATGGCACGAAAAACTGTTTTTT
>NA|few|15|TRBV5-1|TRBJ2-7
CASSLGEVGSYEQYF
TGCGCCAGCAGCTTGGGGGAGGTTGGTTCCTACGAGCAGTACTTC
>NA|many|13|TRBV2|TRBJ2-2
CASSGQNTGELFF
TGTGCCAGCAGTGGACAGAACACCGGGGAGCTGTTTTTT
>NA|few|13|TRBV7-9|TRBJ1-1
CASSATGSAEAFF
TGTGCCAGCAGCGCGACAGGTTCGGCTGAAGCTTTCTTT
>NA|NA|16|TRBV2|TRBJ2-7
CASSALRALKDYEQYF
TGTGCCAGCAGCGCCTTGAGGGCCCTAAAGGATTACGAGCAGTACTTC
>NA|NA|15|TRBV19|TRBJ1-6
CASSTPSRSNSPLHF
TGTGCCAGTAGCACGCCGTCCAGAAGTAATTCACCCCTCCACTTT
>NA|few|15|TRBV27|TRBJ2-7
CASSWDVGGSYEQYF
TGTGCCAGCAGTTGGGACGTGGGGGGATCGTACGAGCAGTACTTC
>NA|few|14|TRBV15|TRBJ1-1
CATSRDRQNTEAFF
TGTGCCACCAGCAGAGATCGACAGAACACTGAAGCTTTCTTT
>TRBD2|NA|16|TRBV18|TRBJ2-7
CASSPDRLATSYEQYF
TGTGCCAGCTCACCAGATAGACTAGCGACCTCCTACGAGCAGTACTTC
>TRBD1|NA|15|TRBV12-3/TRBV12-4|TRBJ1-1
CASSRLGQVNTEAFF
TGTGCCAGCAGTAGATTGGGACAGGTGAACACTGAAGCTTTCTTT
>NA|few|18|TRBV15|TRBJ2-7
CATSRKFTGLVVSYEQYF
TGTGCCACCAGCAGAAAATTTACAGGGTTGGTAGTCTCCTACGAGCAGTACTTC
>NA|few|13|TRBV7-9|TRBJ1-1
CASSSRDSFEAFF
TGTGCCAGCAGCTCCAGGGACTCCTTTGAAGCTTTCTTT